The clone carrying this T cell receptor beta chain was found many times. What it binds is not known. This sample is part of a study of T-cell memory formation after mild COVID-19. Study conclusions and caveats: There was a balanced CD4/CD8 profile in clones contracting day 15 to 85, and later expanders leaned CD4+. Some clones that responded turned up in pre-infection memory, which suggests that cross-reactive memory joined in.

TCR alpha and TCR beta cDNA libraries carrying sample barcodes and UMIs came from 5'RACE with constant-segment primers. One entry per CDR3 protein, called by TCRdb with MiXCR from the 5' RACE reads. The repertoire includes roughly 200,000 distinct CDR3 sequences, roughly 10% of them detected once, and 3.5% sits in the top ten. The sample consisted of PBMCs or a T cell subset sorted from them (not recorded which). The sequence came from a man aged 18 to 30 who had mild COVID-19 (a few samples of this study predate the infection). Cell type and time point are not known.

CDR3 amino acids: CASSQGPTGGWQPQHF. The DNA for the CDR3 is TGCGCCAGCAGCCAAGGCCCCACAGGGGGCTGGCAGCCCCAGCATTTT. The V gene is TRBV4-1, the J gene TRBJ1-5, with TRBD1 matching over 9 bases. V was clipped by 1 base and J by 7 bases; unmatched bases: 8. CDR1 is MGHRA, CDR2 YSYEKL, per germline. The CDR3 consists of 16 residues.